A single sample is the source of the 26 T cell receptor beta chains below, sequenced in a study of blood T cell repertoires in COVID-19. Sequencing was performed with immunoSEQ multiplex PCR; in TCRdb, only in-frame clones are kept and a portion is missing. The data show 140,000 to 150,000 clones, around 90% seen once. The specimen sequenced was peripheral blood. The receptors shown here come from a woman in her 50s with acute or convalescent COVID-19.

This clone is a singleton in its sample. The chain employs TRBV5-1 and TRBJ2-1; D remains ambiguous. The CDR3 extends over 13 amino acids. Per germline, CDR1 SGHRS and CDR2 YFSETQ. Trimming cost V 4 bases and J 4 bases, with 9 bases left between them. The CDR3 DNA sequence: TGCGCCAGCAGCCCCGAACTTTACAATGAGCAGTTCTTC. Protein: CASSPELYNEQFF.

The V and J genes are TRBV5-1 and TRBJ2-7; D possibly corresponds to TRBD2 (6 bases). Deletions cut 0 bases from V and 3 bases from J, with 10 bases between. The CDR3 totals 14 residues. The germline gives CDR1 SGHRS, CDR2 YFSETQ. The CDR3 reads CASSLDSGGYEQYF. The CDR3 nucleotides are TGCGCCAGCAGCTTGGATAGCGGTGGCTACGAGCAGTACTTC.

This clone has just one count. The chain is built from TRBV20-1 and TRBJ2-4; the D gene is possibly TRBD1 (6 bases). Trimming removed 3 bases at V and 3 bases at J, with 15 bases between. The germline gives CDR1 DFQATT, CDR2 SNEGSKA (reference sequence). The CDR3 consists of 15 residues. The DNA of the CDR3 is TGCAGTGCTAGTCAGGCAGGGGAAGACAAAAACATTCAGTACTTC. The encoded protein is CSASQAGEDKNIQYF.

V and J are TRBV25-1 and TRBJ1-5, with D tentatively TRBD1 (5 bases). V gave up 5 bases and J gave up 5 bases, with 16 bases separating them. CDR3 length: 15 amino acids. Germline lookup yields CDR1 MGHDK and CDR2 SYGVNS. In DNA, the CDR3 is TGTGCCAGCAGTCCCAGCGACAGAGTCGATCAGCCCCAGCATTTT. Its translation: CASSPSDRVDQPQHF.

The chain is built from TRBV9 and TRBJ1-1, with TRBD1 matching 8 bases. CDR1 SGDLS and CDR2 YYNGEE come from the germline V gene. V was clipped by 4 bases and J by 0 bases; unmatched bases: 5. This CDR3 is 15 amino acids long. The CDR3 region has the DNA TGTGCCAGCAGCCTTAGACAGGGGATGAACACTGAAGCTTTCTTT. This translates into CASSLRQGMNTEAFF. The variable domain in full, with the rest retrieved from reference TRBV9 and TRBJ1-1, is DSGVTQTPKHLITATGQRVTLRCSPRSGDLSVYWYQQSLDQGLQFLIQYYNGEERAKGNILERFSAQQFPDLHSELNLSSLELGDSALYFCASSLRQGMNTEAFFGQGTRLTVV.

In its sample, this clone was seen a few times. The chain carries TRBV21-1 and TRBJ2-1; the D call TRBD2 from the table was never checked on the DNA. TRBV21-1 has pseudogene status. CDR3 size: 17 residues. The CDR3 spells CASSKALRLARYNEQFF. DNA of the CDR3: TGTGCCAGCAGCAAAGCGCTTAGGCTAGCGAGATACAATGAGCAGTTCTTC.

The rearrangement uses TRBV3-1 (or the pseudogene TRBV3-2) and TRBJ2-3, with 12 positions matching TRBD2. Germline assignment: CDR1 LGHDT and CDR2 YNNKEL (reference sequence). This CDR3 spans 15 amino acids. Losses at the gene ends were 3 bases for V and 4 bases for J; bases not matched to a gene: 2. This chain's CDR3 is CASSHLAGGPDTQYF. Here the CDR3 DNA reads TGTGCCAGCAGCCACCTAGCGGGAGGGCCAGATACGCAGTATTTT.

This clone was observed once. The rearrangement links TRBV9 to TRBJ1-2; no clear D. Germline V CDR1 and CDR2: SGDLS, YYNGEE. The CDR3 spans 13 residues. Trimming cost V 3 bases and J 7 bases, with 13 bases left between them. CDR3 sequence: CASSAPSGRGYTF. The CDR3 DNA sequence: TGTGCCAGCAGCGCACCTTCGGGTCGTGGCTACACCTTC.

The chain uses TRBV10-2 and TRBJ2-6; D possibly corresponds to TRBD1 (5 bases). This CDR3 comprises 17 residues. Germline V gives CDR1 WSHSY, CDR2 SAAADI. Trimming pared 7 bases from V and 0 bases from J, leaving 16 bases between. In DNA form, the CDR3 reads TGCGCCAGCATCAAGACAGACCCCAACTCTGGGGCCAACGTCCTGACTTTC. Its protein is CASIKTDPNSGANVLTF.

The table lists this clone with a few counts. The chain uses TRBV6-5 and TRBJ1-3; D unclear. Per the germline V gene, CDR1 is MNHEY and CDR2 is SVGAGI. The CDR3 loop spans 15 amino acids. The V end was cut by 2 bases, the J end by 3 bases, with 11 bases between. In DNA form, the CDR3 reads TGTGCCAGCAGTTACGGGCAGGCGGGTGGAAACACCATATATTTT. This translates into CASSYGQAGGNTIYF.

This clone has only one observation. This sequence joins TRBV28 and TRBJ1-1, with 9 bases lining up with TRBD1. Germline V gene data show CDR1 as MDHEN and CDR2 as SYDVKM. The CDR3 spans 14 residues. With V trimmed by 6 bases and J by 8 bases, 10 bases remained unmatched. CDR3 loop: CASSTGTGLREAFF. In DNA, the CDR3 is TGTGCCAGCAGCACCGGGACAGGGCTTCGGGAAGCTTTCTTT.

This chain links TRBV2 with TRBJ2-1, with 7 nucleotides matching TRBD1. The CDR3 covers 13 residues. The V gene end was trimmed by 7 bases and the J gene end by 8 bases; junction bases not matched to a gene: 8. Germline loops: CDR1 SNHLY, CDR2 FYNNEI. CDR3 loop: CASTRTGLDEQFF. The DNA for the CDR3 is TGTGCCAGCACCAGGACAGGTCTCGATGAGCAGTTCTTC.

The chain recombines TRBV5-4 with TRBJ1-1; TRBD1 might be the D (5 bases). The CDR3 totals 14 residues. Germline values: CDR1 SGHNT, CDR2 YYREEE (reference sequence). The V and J ends lost 3 bases and 0 bases respectively, with 9 bases between them. CDR3 sequence reads: CASSSDNLNTEAFF. In DNA, the CDR3 is TGTGCCAGCAGCTCGGACAACTTGAACACTGAAGCTTTCTTT.

J is TRBJ2-1 and V is TRBV14, with 7 nucleotides matching TRBD2. CDR3 size: 15 residues. The V gene's germline CDR1 is SGHDN and CDR2 FVKESK. Trimming took 3 bases from V and 8 from J; bases not matched to a gene: 10. The CDR3, as DNA: TGTGCCAGCAGCCAGGCCGCTCTAGCGGTTTATGAGCAGTTCTTC. Its translation is CASSQAALAVYEQFF.

The V and J genes are TRBV6-6 and TRBJ2-3; 8 bases fit TRBD1. The length of the CDR3 is 14 residues. Unmatched junction bases numbered 7, after V lost 7 bases and J lost 4 bases. Germline V gene data show CDR1 as MNHNY and CDR2 as SVGAGI (reference sequence). The DNA of the CDR3 is TGTGCCAGCACCCTACAGGGGGGCGCAGATACGCAGTATTTT. As protein: CASTLQGGADTQYF.

This chain links TRBV18 with TRBJ1-4; no clear D gene. The CDR3 length is 15 residues. Germline-derived CDR1 and CDR2 are KGHSH and LQKENI. V was trimmed by 2 bases and J by 4 bases, leaving 11 bases between them. DNA of the CDR3: TGTGCCAGCTCACCATCGGCGGGTTTTAATGAAAAACTGTTTTTT. It yields the protein CASSPSAGFNEKLFF. The full variable domain, in which reference TRBV18 and TRBJ1-4 provide the parts outside the CDR3, is NAGVMQNPRHLVRRRGQEARLRCSPMKGHSHVYWYRQLPEEGLKFMVYLQKENIIDESGMPKERFSAEFPKEGPSILRIQQVVRGDSAAYFCASSPSAGFNEKLFFGSGTQLSVL.

CDR3 sequence: CASSIAPNQPQHF. Written as DNA, the CDR3 is TGTGCCAGTAGTATAGCTCCCAATCAGCCCCAGCATTTT. J is TRBJ1-5 and V is TRBV19; D is uncertain. The ends were cut back, 1 base at V and 3 bases at J, with 4 bases in the middle. CDR3 size: 13 residues. Germline-derived CDR1 and CDR2 are LNHDA and SQIVND (reference sequence).

The V and J genes are TRBV28 and TRBJ1-1; the D gene is possibly TRBD1 (6 bases). Germline loops: CDR1 MDHEN, CDR2 SYDVKM. V lost 7 bases and J lost 3, with 9 bases in between. CDR3 length: 12 residues. The CDR3 DNA sequence: TGTGCCAGCACAGGGGTGGACACTGAAGCTTTCTTT. It translates to CASTGVDTEAFF.

This clone is a singleton in its sample. The rearrangement uses TRBV19 and TRBJ2-5; 11 positions match TRBD2. The V and J ends lost 4 bases and 0 bases, in that order; junction bases with no gene match: 4. Per germline, CDR1 LNHDA and CDR2 SQIVND (reference sequence). CDR3 length equals 16 residues. The DNA for the CDR3 is TGTGCCAGTAGTAGACTAGCGGGGAGGTACCAAGAGACCCAGTACTTC. It codes for CASSRLAGRYQETQYF. The full variable domain, with the rest looked up from reference TRBV19 and TRBJ2-5, is DGGITQSPKYLFRKEGQNVTLSCEQNLNHDAMYWYRQDPGQGLRLIYYSQIVNDFQKGDIAEGYSVSREKKESFPLTVTSAQKNPTAFYLCASSRLAGRYQETQYFGPGTRLLVL.

This chain connects TRBV5-5 to TRBJ2-2, with D unresolved. The CDR3 runs to 16 residues. Germline V CDR1 and CDR2: SGHKS, YYEKEE (reference sequence). Trimming pared 3 bases from V and 8 bases from J, leaving 20 bases between. CDR3 nucleotides: TGTGCCAGCAGCTACGCTTTTGGGCCCATCGAGGGGGAGCTGTTTTTT. This encodes CASSYAFGPIEGELFF.

This clone was counted a few times. The chain uses TRBV3-1 (or the pseudogene TRBV3-2) and TRBJ2-2; TRBD2 agrees at 10 bases. The CDR3 loop spans 17 amino acids. Germline CDR1 and CDR2: LGHDT and YNNKEL (reference sequence). V dropped 1 base and J dropped 6; count of bases not matched to a gene: 8. DNA of the CDR3: TGTGCCAGCAGCCAAGGCTGGCTAGCGGGGGAGGCCGGGGAGCTGTTTTTT. Amino acids: CASSQGWLAGEAGELFF.

This chain links TRBV2 with TRBJ1-1; TRBD1 aligns across 7 bases. The trim removed 3 bases at V and 0 bases at J, leaving 4 bases unmatched. The length of the CDR3 is 15 residues. Per germline, CDR1 SNHLY and CDR2 FYNNEI. The CDR3 nucleotides read TGTGCCAGCAGTGAGCGACAGGGTATGAACACTGAAGCTTTCTTT. Protein: CASSERQGMNTEAFF.

The rearrangement uses TRBV27 and TRBJ1-4; the D is unclear. The CDR3 has 15 amino acids. Germline CDR1 and CDR2: MNHEY and SMNVEV (reference sequence). V lost 6 bases and J lost 0, with 11 bases in between. The CDR3 nucleotides are TGTGCCAGCAGCCCCTGGTCGGCAACTAATGAAAAACTGTTTTTT. This encodes CASSPWSATNEKLFF.

The V call is TRBV28, the J call TRBJ1-5; D remains ambiguous. The germline V and J ends were trimmed by 3 bases and 0 bases, with 12 bases remaining between them. The CDR3 runs to 16 residues. The germline CDR1 and CDR2 sequences are MDHEN and SYDVKM. The CDR3: CASSFLGEYSNQPQHF. The CDR3 region has the DNA TGTGCCAGCAGTTTTCTTGGGGAGTATAGCAATCAGCCCCAGCATTTT.

The chain employs TRBV19 and TRBJ2-1; the D is unclear. This CDR3 region has 12 residues. With 5 bases removed from V and 8 bases from J, the gap between germline ends came to 10 bases. The germline V gene has CDR1 LNHDA and CDR2 SQIVND (reference sequence). CDR3 protein: CASSFGPHEQFF. Written as DNA, the CDR3 is TGTGCCAGTAGTTTTGGCCCCCATGAGCAGTTCTTC.

This clone has more than one count but fewer than ten. The chain is built from TRBV2 and TRBJ1-2; the match to TRBD1 covers 11 bases. The V gene end was trimmed by 6 bases and the J gene end by 5 bases; junction bases not matched to a gene: 5. The CDR3 length is 14 residues. Germline CDR1 SNHLY, CDR2 FYNNEI. CDR3 residues: CASRLGQGAYGYTF. CDR3 DNA: TGTGCCAGCAGGCTAGGACAGGGGGCATATGGCTACACCTTC.